Listed below are T cell receptor beta chains from one sample, sequenced in a study of PD-1 blockade in classical Hodgkin lymphoma. The protocol was immunoSEQ multiplex PCR, while the TCRdb copy is restricted to in-frame clones and leaves out a portion. The table lists just under 20,000 clones, around 82% of them singletons. Sample: peripheral blood mononuclear cells (PBMCs), taken before the fourth cycle of nivolumab. The receptors were gathered from a human donor with classical Hodgkin lymphoma. The CDR3 runs from the conserved cysteine through the conserved F or W.

V	J	CDR3
TRBV6-5	TRBJ1-1	CASSYVVNTEAFF
TRBV6-4	TRBJ2-7	CASTGRLHGTRYEQYF
TRBV4-3	TRBJ1-1	CASSQDSTQRNTEAFF
TRBV28	TRBJ2-7	CASSFSDTEQYF
TRBV19	TRBJ1-6	CASSILSVGSSSPLHF
TRBV10-1	TRBJ2-4	CASSDHGQGPDIQYF
TRBV30	TRBJ2-1	CAWSGTRGQFF
TRBV28	TRBJ1-1	CASSGAGTGSTEAFF
TRBV28	NA	CASSLPRGYKHYEQYF
TRBV6-1	TRBJ1-2	CASSEYRGANYGYTF
TRBV28	TRBJ2-7	CASTFGGQGEQYF
TRBV7-2	TRBJ1-2	CASSLGADVGGYTF
TRBV28	TRBJ1-5	CASSFPGTGYQPQHF
TRBV19	TRBJ1-3	CASSMIGNTIYF
TRBV6-4	TRBJ2-2	CASSDSCSMTFSGELFF
TRBV6-5	TRBJ2-7	CASSYTSGSMREQYF
TRBV4-1	TRBJ2-1	CASSQAGGPSREFF
TRBV19	TRBJ1-1	CASRGRISGTEAFF
TRBV6-6	TRBJ2-7	CASSPTGDGYYEQYF
TRBV7-7	TRBJ2-3	CASSLDRLDTQYF
TRBV27	TRBJ1-5	CASSPMGFKNQPQHF
TRBV28	TRBJ1-4	CASSPFMRDGLNEKLFF
TRBV19	TRBJ1-1	CASSIQGALNTEAFF